The 21 T cell receptor beta chains below all came from one sample that was sequenced in a study of beta chain features in type 1 diabetes. TCRB transcripts that were expressed got sequenced, as all of the isolated RNA had been reverse transcribed. Here immunoSEQ multiplex PCR was the method, and the copy in TCRdb shows in-frame clones only, minus some. The sample includes fewer than 350,000 clones, 7% to 9% of them seen just once. Material: central memory CD4+ T cells from blood. The receptors here all came from a woman between 18 and 29 years old in good health.

This clone has only a few counts. This chain uses TRBV7-9 with TRBJ2-1; D gene unclear. Trimming left V 9 bases short and J 10 bases short, with 13 bases between. CDR3 length: 11 residues. Germline values: CDR1 SEHNR, CDR2 FQNEAQ (reference sequence). CDR3 protein: CARAVGYEQFF. The CDR3 region has the DNA TGTGCCAGGGCGGTTGGATACGAGCAGTTCTTC.

Only a few counts were recorded for this clone. The chain uses TRBV5-1 and TRBJ2-5; D is undetermined. This CDR3 has 13 amino acids. The germline V and J ends were trimmed by 3 bases and 4 bases, with 10 bases remaining between them. Germline V gene sequence: CDR1 SGHRS, CDR2 YFSETQ. CDR3 amino acids: CASSSSWAETQYF. In DNA form, the CDR3 reads TGCGCCAGCAGCTCGTCGTGGGCAGAGACCCAGTACTTC.

In its sample, this clone was seen a few times. The genes are TRBV29-1 and TRBJ2-2; D remains ambiguous. Per germline, CDR1 SQVTM and CDR2 ANQGSEA. The V and J ends lost 6 bases and 6 bases respectively, with 8 bases between them. CDR3 length: 11 amino acids. CDR3 DNA sequence: TGCAGCGTCCCCTGGTCCGGGGAGCTGTTTTTT. It translates to CSVPWSGELFF.

J is TRBJ1-1 and V is TRBV4-2; D remains unclear. The CDR3 contains 15 residues. CDR1 and CDR2 from the germline V gene are LGHNA and YNFKEQ. The ends were cut back, 1 base at V and 5 bases at J, with 14 bases in the middle. The CDR3 coding sequence is TGTGCCAGCAGCCAAGGGTCCGGCGGCAGGACTGAAGCTTTCTTT. Amino acid sequence: CASSQGSGGRTEAFF.

This clone was observed a handful of times. This chain joins TRBV27 and TRBJ1-5; D is unclear. Germline CDR1 and CDR2: MNHEY and SMNVEV (reference sequence). Trimming left V 5 bases short and J 5 bases short, with 10 bases between. CDR3 size: 13 residues. The CDR3: CASSGGPYQPQHF. CDR3 sequence (DNA): TGTGCCAGCAGTGGTGGGCCATATCAGCCCCAGCATTTT.

This clone was found a few times. This chain links TRBV5-1 with TRBJ2-3; a possible D gene is TRBD2 (5 bases). This CDR3 has 15 amino acids. Between the trimmed V and J ends, which lost 1 base and 3 bases, there was a span of 12 bases. Germline V gives CDR1 SGHRS, CDR2 YFSETQ. CDR3 DNA sequence: TGCGCCAGCAGCTTGAGCGGAATTTCAACAGATACGCAGTATTTT. Translating it yields CASSLSGISTDTQYF.

CDR3: CASQGGSTDTQYF. The CDR3 DNA follows: TGTGCCTCCCAAGGGGGGAGCACAGATACGCAGTATTTT. The rearrangement uses TRBV30 and TRBJ2-3, with D possibly called TRBD1 or TRBD2 (6 bases each). This CDR3 is 13 amino acids long. Trimming cost V 7 bases and J 0 bases, with 11 bases left between them. Germline loops: CDR1 GTSNPN, CDR2 SVGIG (reference sequence).

This clone was found a few times. This rearrangement joins TRBV9 to TRBJ2-5; D is undetermined. Trimming took off 2 bases at V and 0 bases at J, with 8 bases between the two ends. This CDR3 region has 14 residues. Germline assignment: CDR1 SGDLS and CDR2 YYNGEE. CDR3 bases: TGTGCCAGCAGCGTCGGCTGGTACCAAGAGACCCAGTACTTC. It translates to CASSVGWYQETQYF. Filled out from reference TRBV9 and TRBJ2-5, the complete variable domain reads DSGVTQTPKHLITATGQRVTLRCSPRSGDLSVYWYQQSLDQGLQFLIQYYNGEERAKGNILERFSAQQFPDLHSELNLSSLELGDSALYFCASSVGWYQETQYFGPGTRLLVL.

This clone showed up just a few times. The chain carries TRBV4-3 and TRBJ1-2; D gene uncertain. The germline CDR1 and CDR2 sequences are LGHNA and YSLEER. Trimming left V 4 bases short and J 6 bases short, with 6 bases between. The CDR3 contains 11 residues. The CDR3 protein is CASSLGNGYTF. CDR3 in DNA: TGCGCCAGCAGCCTTGGAAATGGCTACACCTTC.

This clone has just a few counts. The gene calls are TRBV4-2 and TRBJ2-5, with 8 bases lining up with TRBD2. Germline loops: CDR1 LGHNA, CDR2 YNFKEQ. The length of the CDR3 is 17 residues. The V segment lost 3 bases and the J segment 3 bases; nucleotides outside the gene matches: 12. Written as DNA, the CDR3 is TGTGCCAGCAGCCAGGGACGAGCGGGAGCGCTTGAAGAGACCCAGTACTTC. The encoded protein is CASSQGRAGALEETQYF.

The V and J genes are TRBV7-9 and TRBJ2-2; 7 nucleotides align to TRBD1. V dropped 8 bases and J dropped 1; count of bases not matched to a gene: 4. The CDR3 is 14 residues long. Germline V gives CDR1 SEHNR, CDR2 FQNEAQ (reference sequence). The CDR3 sequence: CASSWTGNTGELFF. Written as DNA, the CDR3 is TGTGCCAGCTCGTGGACAGGGAACACCGGGGAGCTGTTTTTT.

This clone turned up a few times. Other DNA sequences of this sample code for an identical CDR3. The chain couples TRBV28 to TRBJ1-5; 11 bases are shared with TRBD1. Germline CDR1 reads MDHEN; CDR2 reads SYDVKM. V lost 6 bases to trimming and J lost 4 bases; unmatched junction nucleotides: 5. The CDR3 sequence is 15 residues long. CDR3 DNA sequence: TGTGCCAGCAGCCGGGGGACAGGGGGAAATCAGCCCCAGCATTTT. Its protein is CASSRGTGGNQPQHF.

The chain links TRBV7-8 to TRBJ2-4; 7 nucleotides align to TRBD2. The CDR3 totals 14 residues. Germline assignment: CDR1 SGHVS and CDR2 FQNEAQ. The V segment lost 3 bases and the J segment 7 bases; nucleotides outside the gene matches: 6. CDR3 region: CASSLDTSANIQYF. The CDR3, as DNA: TGTGCCAGCAGCTTGGACACTAGCGCGAACATTCAGTACTTC.

The rearrangement joins TRBV9 to TRBJ2-1; TRBD2 matches 11 bases. V was clipped by 0 bases and J by 8 bases; unmatched bases: 10. Looked up from germline, CDR1 is SGDLS and CDR2 is YYNGEE. The CDR3 is 17 amino acids. The CDR3 is CASSVGQTSGVLDEQFF. The CDR3 nucleotides are TGTGCCAGCAGCGTAGGACAGACTAGCGGGGTCCTTGATGAGCAGTTCTTC.

V and J are TRBV4-3 and TRBJ2-3, with TRBD2 matching over 9 bases. V dropped 1 base and J dropped 2; count of bases not matched to a gene: 7. Germline values: CDR1 LGHNA, CDR2 YSLEER. The CDR3 runs to 17 residues. The DNA of the CDR3 is TGCGCCAGCAGCCAAGCAGCGTCTAGCGGGAACACAGATACGCAGTATTTT. Translating it yields CASSQAASSGNTDTQYF.

This clone has more than one count but fewer than ten. This rearrangement joins TRBV6-6 to TRBJ2-4; D is possibly TRBD1 (6 bases). CDR1 MNHNY and CDR2 SVGAGI come from the germline V gene (reference sequence). Trimming pared 8 bases from V and 5 bases from J, leaving 13 bases between. CDR3 length equals 13 residues. The CDR3 nucleotides are TGTGCCAGCGGGACCGGACAGCAAAACATTCAGTACTTC. This sequence encodes CASGTGQQNIQYF.

The J gene is TRBJ1-1, the V gene TRBV7-9; D is unresolved. Germline V CDR1 and CDR2: SEHNR, FQNEAQ (reference sequence). This CDR3 region has 14 residues. Trimming pared 7 bases from V and 1 base from J, leaving 13 bases between. CDR3: CASTPAGWNTEAFF. Here the CDR3 DNA reads TGTGCCAGCACCCCCGCGGGCTGGAACACTGAAGCTTTCTTT.

The gene calls are TRBV11-2 and TRBJ2-3; 10 nucleotides align to TRBD1. Germline V gene lookup returns CDR1 SGHAT and CDR2 FQNNGV. V dropped 2 bases and J dropped 6; count of bases not matched to a gene: 8. The CDR3 runs to 16 residues. The CDR3 DNA reads TGTGCCAGCAGCTTACGACCGGGACAGGGGACGGATACGCAGTATTTT. It is translated as CASSLRPGQGTDTQYF. The variable domain in full, with the rest retrieved from reference TRBV11-2 and TRBJ2-3, is EAGVAQSPRYKIIEKRQSVAFWCNPISGHATLYWYQQILGQGPKLLIQFQNNGVVDDSQLPKDRFSAERLKGVDSTLKIQPAKLEDSAVYLCASSLRPGQGTDTQYFGPGTRLTVL.

As for this clone: Mismatch with germline at one junction end may stem from a read error. CDR3 protein: CASSPAGGQKETQYF. In nucleotides, the CDR3 is TGCGCCAGCAGCCCGGCTGGGGGGCAAAAAGAGACCCAGTACTTC. The chain employs TRBV7-2 and TRBJ2-5, with D perhaps assigned TRBD1 or TRBD2 (6 bases each). CDR1 is SGHTA, CDR2 FQGNSA, per germline. There are 15 residues in the CDR3.

This clone occurred a few times. CDR3 bases: TGTGCCAGCAGTACCCGGGGTACCGGAGATACGCAGTATTTT. This translates into CASSTRGTGDTQYF. The chain recombines TRBV6-6 with TRBJ2-3; tentative D call: TRBD2 (5 bases). The V and J ends lost 5 bases and 5 bases respectively, with 14 bases between them. Germline V CDR1 and CDR2: MNHNY, SVGAGI (reference sequence). The length of the CDR3 is 14 residues.

This clone turned up a few times. The sample carries other DNA sequences with the same CDR3. V is TRBV5-1 and J is TRBJ2-2, with unresolved D. V lost 0 bases and J 2 bases, leaving 5 bases between the germline ends. CDR3 length: 14 amino acids. Per germline, CDR1 SGHRS and CDR2 YFSETQ. CDR3 region: CASSLGPNTGELFF. CDR3 DNA: TGCGCCAGCAGCTTGGGGCCTAACACCGGGGAGCTGTTTTTT.